Presented here are 7 T cell receptor beta chains from one specimen sequenced in a study of blood T cell repertoires in COVID-19. Clones were sequenced by immunoSEQ multiplex PCR, and TCRdb holds only the in-frame ones, with some missing. The sample contains fewer than 70,000 clones, more than 75% of which appear only once. Sequenced: peripheral blood. The receptors derive from a human donor in a cohort sampled during active COVID-19.

The gene calls are TRBV5-6 and TRBJ2-1, with TRBD1 identical over 8 bases. Looked up from germline, CDR1 is SGHDT and CDR2 is YYEEEE. V lost 0 bases to trimming and J lost 6 bases; unmatched junction nucleotides: 8. This CDR3 has 16 residues. CDR3 amino acids: CASSLVWVGQGNEQFF. In DNA, the CDR3 is TGTGCCAGCAGCTTGGTATGGGTTGGACAGGGCAATGAGCAGTTCTTC.

The chain employs TRBV7-9 and TRBJ2-7; D ambiguous. The CDR3 consists of 12 residues. Trimming pared 5 bases from V and 3 bases from J, leaving 8 bases between. In germline, CDR1 is SEHNR, CDR2 FQNEAQ (reference sequence). For the CDR3, the DNA is TGTGCCAGCAGCCGTAAACACTACGAGCAGTACTTC. Protein sequence: CASSRKHYEQYF. The whole variable domain, filled in from reference TRBV7-9 and TRBJ2-7, reads DTGVSQNPRHKITKRGQNVTFRCDPISEHNRLYWYRQTLGQGPEFLTYFQNEAQLEKSRLLSDRFSAERPKGSFSTLEIQRTEQGDSAMYLCASSRKHYEQYFGPGTRLTVT.

This sequence joins TRBV27 and TRBJ2-2, with 12 positions matching TRBD2. The germline V gene has CDR1 MNHEY and CDR2 SMNVEV (reference sequence). The CDR3 is 15 residues long. After removal of 6 bases from V and 1 base from J, the junction contained 0 bases not matched to a gene. The CDR3 sequence: CASRLAGGNTGELFF. The CDR3, as DNA: TGTGCCAGCAGACTAGCGGGAGGGAACACCGGGGAGCTGTTTTTT.

The chain carries TRBV6-5 and TRBJ1-2; D unresolved. Per the germline V gene, CDR1 is MNHEY and CDR2 is SVGAGI. V was cut by 2 bases and J by 8 bases, with 12 bases left in between. The CDR3 sequence is 13 residues long. The CDR3 sequence is CASSYTAGFGYTF. The CDR3 DNA is TGTGCCAGCAGTTACACGGCGGGTTTCGGCTACACCTTC.

The J gene is TRBJ2-1, the V gene TRBV29-1; perhaps TRBD1 as D (6 bases). Germline assignment: CDR1 SQVTM and CDR2 ANQGSEA. The CDR3 contains 14 residues. The V end lost 7 bases, the J end lost 1 base, and 14 bases lay between the germline ends. The CDR3 loop is CSAARGLSYNEQFF. The CDR3 DNA reads as TGCAGCGCCGCCAGGGGTCTTTCCTACAATGAGCAGTTCTTC.

The chain combines TRBV2 with TRBJ1-1; 10 bases are shared with TRBD1. The germline gives CDR1 SNHLY, CDR2 FYNNEI. The V gene end was trimmed by 7 bases and the J gene end by 11 bases; junction bases not matched to a gene: 13. The CDR3 sequence is 14 residues long. The CDR3 DNA is TGTGCCAGCAATCTCGACAGGGGGCTAGACTTTGCTTTCTTT. Protein sequence: CASNLDRGLDFAFF.

The chain carries TRBV11-2 and TRBJ2-2, with D possibly matching TRBD1 (5 bases). CDR1 SGHAT and CDR2 FQNNGV come from the germline V gene. The CDR3 has 17 amino acids. Between the trimmed V and J ends, which lost 1 base and 3 bases, there was a span of 15 bases. The CDR3: CASSLVGQGLDTGELFF. The CDR3 coding sequence is TGTGCCAGCAGCTTAGTAGGGCAGGGTCTTGACACCGGGGAGCTGTTTTTT. Together with reference TRBV11-2 and TRBJ2-2, the CDR3 gives the full variable domain: EAGVAQSPRYKIIEKRQSVAFWCNPISGHATLYWYQQILGQGPKLLIQFQNNGVVDDSQLPKDRFSAERLKGVDSTLKIQPAKLEDSAVYLCASSLVGQGLDTGELFFGEGSRLTVL.